A selection of T cell receptor beta chains follows, all from one sample in a study of metastatic and nonmetastatic thyroid tumors. TCRdb recomputed clones from the PCR reads via MiXCR. This table has around 5,900 clones, more than 30% appearing once. Material: adjacent normal tissue. All receptors derive from a male donor with papillary thyroid cancer or a benign thyroid nodule (not recorded which). Some clones in this sample may be carry-over from other donors' samples. Both conserved end residues are part of each CDR3. The D gene is left open where the match is weak. Clone size appears in some rows only: once, few, many, or a class for an expanded clone.

>TRBV7-8|-|TRBJ1-6|-
CASRADRNNSPLHF
TGTGCCAGCAGAGCGGACAGAAATAATTCACCCCTCCACTTT
>TRBV15|-|TRBJ2-1|few
CATSSGTQRTNEQFF
TGTGCCACCAGCAGCGGGACGCAACGCACCAATGAGCAGTTCTTC
>TRBV4-1|TRBD2|TRBJ2-5|-
CASRASGGLQETQYF
TGCGCCAGCCGGGCTAGCGGGGGTCTTCAAGAGACCCAGTACTTC
>TRBV6-2/TRBV6-3|-|TRBJ2-1|-
CASSYGMWGLAYNEQFF
TGTGCCAGCAGTTACGGTATGTGGGGACTTGCTTACAATGAGCAGTTCTTC
>TRBV3-1|-|TRBJ2-3|-
CASSLWTDTQYF
TGTGCCAGCAGCCTGTGGACAGATACGCAGTATTTT
>TRBV18|-|TRBJ1-1|medium-sized
CASSNPTLNTEAFF
TGTGCCAGCTCAAACCCGACCCTGAACACTGAAGCTTTCTTT
>TRBV20-1|TRBD1|TRBJ1-1|few
CSARDPSRGRGNTEAFF
TGCAGTGCTAGAGATCCCAGCAGGGGGCGAGGAAACACTGAAGCTTTCTTT
>TRBV28|-|TRBJ2-7|large
CASSLSNRVYEQYF
TGTGCCAGCAGTTTGTCGAACAGGGTCTACGAGCAGTACTTC
>TRBV12-3/TRBV12-4|-|TRBJ1-3|few
CASGDGPGNTIYF
TGTGCCAGTGGGGACGGACCTGGAAACACCATATATTTT
>TRBV2|TRBD1|TRBJ1-4|few
CASEPGGGEKLFF
TGTGCCAGCGAGCCAGGGGGGGGTGAAAAACTGTTTTTT
>TRBV19|-|TRBJ1-6|few
CASRHSGSSYNSPLHF
TGTGCCAGTAGACATTCAGGGAGCTCCTATAATTCACCCCTCCACTTT
>TRBV6-1|-|TRBJ1-2|large
CASSGSLANYGYTF
TGTGCCAGCAGTGGATCTTTAGCTAACTATGGCTACACCTTC
>TRBV6-1|-|TRBJ2-1|few
CASSENSLRATIWNEQFF
TGTGCCAGCAGTGAAAACAGCCTCCGGGCGACCATCTGGAATGAGCAGTTCTTC
>TRBV5-6|-|TRBJ1-2|-
CASSMGPGPPETF
TGTGCCAGCAGCATGGGACCGGGACCGCCGGAAACCTTC
>TRBV2|TRBD1|TRBJ1-4|few
CASEPGGDEKLFF
TGTGCCAGCGAGCCAGGGGGGGATGAAAAACTGTTTTTT
>TRBV20-1|TRBD2|TRBJ2-3|-
CSASSRGTSGSTDTQYF
TGCAGTGCTAGTTCTAGGGGGACTAGCGGGAGTACAGATACGCAGTATTTT
>TRBV9|-|TRBJ2-3|few
CASSSGTATQYF
TGTGCCAGCAGCTCTGGCACAGCTACGCAGTATTTT
>TRBV12-3/TRBV12-4|TRBD1|TRBJ1-2|few
CASSLRGTGGAYGYTF
TGTGCCAGCAGTTTAAGGGGGACAGGGGGAGCCTATGGCTACACCTTC